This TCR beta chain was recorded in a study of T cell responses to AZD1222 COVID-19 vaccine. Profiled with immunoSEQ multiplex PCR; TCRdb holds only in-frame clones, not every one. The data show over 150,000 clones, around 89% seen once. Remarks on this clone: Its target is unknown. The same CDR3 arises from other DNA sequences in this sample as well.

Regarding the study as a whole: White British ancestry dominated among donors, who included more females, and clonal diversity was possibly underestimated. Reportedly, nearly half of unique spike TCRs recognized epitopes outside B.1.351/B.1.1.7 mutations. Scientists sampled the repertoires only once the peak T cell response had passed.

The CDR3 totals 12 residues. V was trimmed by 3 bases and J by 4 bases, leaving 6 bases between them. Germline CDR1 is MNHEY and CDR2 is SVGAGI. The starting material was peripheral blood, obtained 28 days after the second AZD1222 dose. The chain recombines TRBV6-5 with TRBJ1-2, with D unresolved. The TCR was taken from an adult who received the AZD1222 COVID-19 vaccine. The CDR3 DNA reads TGTGCCAGCAGTTATTCGGGCTATGGCTACACCTTC. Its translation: CASSYSGYGYTF.